This T cell receptor beta chain comes out of a study of cytomegalovirus exposure and HLA in healthy donors. Overall study context: The study's early data release held about 77 million unique TCRs from HLA-typed donors. Whole-study results and caveats: In vitro checks showed that a few CMV-associated chains really do target CMV antigens. TCR beta chains numbering approximately 150 were designated cytomegalovirus-associated.

As for this clone: Its cognate antigen is unknown. The junction departs from germline at one end; a sequencing error may be responsible.

PCR involved 60 Vbeta and 13 Jbeta primers. Produced via immunoSEQ multiplex PCR; TCRdb's table is partial and in-frame only. The sample has 90,000 or so clones; roughly 63% are singletons. This clonotype originated in a man between 45 and 60 years old in good health and CMV-seronegative. Input material: PBMCs.

CDR3: CASSYSGIYNEQFF. The CDR3 DNA follows: TGTGCCAGCAGCTACTCCGGGATCTACAATGAGCAGTTCTTC. The V and J genes are TRBV6-5 and TRBJ2-1; D is possibly TRBD2 (5 bases). The CDR3 has 14 amino acids. Germline V gene data show CDR1 as MNHEY and CDR2 as SVGAGI.